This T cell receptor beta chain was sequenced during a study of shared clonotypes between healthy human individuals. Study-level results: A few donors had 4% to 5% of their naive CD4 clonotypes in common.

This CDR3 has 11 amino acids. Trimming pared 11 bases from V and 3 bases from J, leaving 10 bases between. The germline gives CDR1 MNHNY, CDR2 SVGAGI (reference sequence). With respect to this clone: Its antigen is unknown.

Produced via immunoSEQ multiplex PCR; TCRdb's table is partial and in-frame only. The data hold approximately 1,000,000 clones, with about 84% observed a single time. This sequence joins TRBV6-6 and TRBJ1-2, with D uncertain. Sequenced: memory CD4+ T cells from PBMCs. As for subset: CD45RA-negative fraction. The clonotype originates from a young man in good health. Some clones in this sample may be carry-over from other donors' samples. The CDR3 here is CAAKGDYGYTF. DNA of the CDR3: TGTGCCGCGAAAGGCGACTATGGCTACACCTTC.